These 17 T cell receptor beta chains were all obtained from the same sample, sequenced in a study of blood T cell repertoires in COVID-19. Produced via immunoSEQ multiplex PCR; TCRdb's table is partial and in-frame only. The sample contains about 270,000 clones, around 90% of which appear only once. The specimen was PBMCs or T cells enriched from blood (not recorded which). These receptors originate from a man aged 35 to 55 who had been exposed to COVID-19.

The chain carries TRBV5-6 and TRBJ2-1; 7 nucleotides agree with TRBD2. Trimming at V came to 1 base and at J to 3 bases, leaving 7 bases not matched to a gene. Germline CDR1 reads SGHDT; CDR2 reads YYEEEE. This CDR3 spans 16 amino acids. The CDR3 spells CASSLSSGPIYNEQFF. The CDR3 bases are TGTGCCAGCAGCTTGTCTAGCGGACCCATCTACAATGAGCAGTTCTTC.

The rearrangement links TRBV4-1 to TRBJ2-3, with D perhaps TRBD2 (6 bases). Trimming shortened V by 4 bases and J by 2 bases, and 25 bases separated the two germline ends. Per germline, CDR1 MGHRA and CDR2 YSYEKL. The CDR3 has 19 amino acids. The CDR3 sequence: CASSPTDIIAEALTDTQYF. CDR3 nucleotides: TGCGCCAGCAGCCCCACTGATATTATAGCGGAGGCCCTCACAGATACGCAGTATTTT.

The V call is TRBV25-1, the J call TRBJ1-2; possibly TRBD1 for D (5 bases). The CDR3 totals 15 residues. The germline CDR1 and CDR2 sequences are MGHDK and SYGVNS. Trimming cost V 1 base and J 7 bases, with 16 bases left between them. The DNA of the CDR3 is TGTGCCAGCAGTGAATCCGTGGTGCAGGGAGGTGGCTACACCTTC. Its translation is CASSESVVQGGGYTF.

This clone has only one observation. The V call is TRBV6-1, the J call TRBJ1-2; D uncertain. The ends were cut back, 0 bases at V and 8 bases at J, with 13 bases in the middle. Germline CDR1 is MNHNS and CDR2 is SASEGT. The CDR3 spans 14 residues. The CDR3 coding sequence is TGTGCCAGCAGTGAAGCGGCAGGCTACCAAGGCTACACCTTC. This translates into CASSEAAGYQGYTF.

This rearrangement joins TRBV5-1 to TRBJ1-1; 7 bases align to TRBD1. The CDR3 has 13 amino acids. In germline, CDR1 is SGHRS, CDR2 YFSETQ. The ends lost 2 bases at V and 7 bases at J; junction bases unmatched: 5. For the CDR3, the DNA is TGCGCCAGCAGCTTCGAGACAGGGAATGAAGCTTTCTTT. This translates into CASSFETGNEAFF. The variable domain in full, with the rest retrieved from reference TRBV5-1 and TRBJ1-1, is KAGVTQTPRYLIKTRGQQVTLSCSPISGHRSVSWYQQTPGQGLQFLFEYFSETQRNKGNFPGRFSGRQFSNSRSEMNVSTLELGDSALYLCASSFETGNEAFFGQGTRLTVV.

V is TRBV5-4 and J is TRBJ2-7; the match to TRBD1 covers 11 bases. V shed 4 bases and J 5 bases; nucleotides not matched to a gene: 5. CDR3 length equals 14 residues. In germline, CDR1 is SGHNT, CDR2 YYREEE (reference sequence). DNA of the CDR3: TGTGCCAGCAGCCTCGGACAGGGGGCGAACGAGCAGTACTTC. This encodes CASSLGQGANEQYF.

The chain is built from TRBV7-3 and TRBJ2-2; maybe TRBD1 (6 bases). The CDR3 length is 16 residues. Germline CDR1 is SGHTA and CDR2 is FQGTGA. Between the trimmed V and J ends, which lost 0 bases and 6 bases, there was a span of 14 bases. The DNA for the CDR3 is TGTGCCAGCAGCTTAACTGGACAGAAGATCGCCGGGGAGCTGTTTTTT. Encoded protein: CASSLTGQKIAGELFF.

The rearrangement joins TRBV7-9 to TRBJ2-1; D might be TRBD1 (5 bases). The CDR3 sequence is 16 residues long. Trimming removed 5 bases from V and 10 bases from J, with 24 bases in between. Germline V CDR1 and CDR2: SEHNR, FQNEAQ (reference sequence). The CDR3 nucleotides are TGTGCCAGCAGCGACGACAGCACCTTTAAGCCCTGGGAGCAGTTCTTC. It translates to CASSDDSTFKPWEQFF.

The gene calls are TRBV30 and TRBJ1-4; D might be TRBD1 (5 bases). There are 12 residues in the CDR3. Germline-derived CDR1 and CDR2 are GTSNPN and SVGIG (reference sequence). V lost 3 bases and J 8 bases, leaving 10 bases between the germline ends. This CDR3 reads CAWRQGVEKLFF. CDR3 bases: TGTGCCTGGAGACAAGGGGTGGAAAAACTGTTTTTT.

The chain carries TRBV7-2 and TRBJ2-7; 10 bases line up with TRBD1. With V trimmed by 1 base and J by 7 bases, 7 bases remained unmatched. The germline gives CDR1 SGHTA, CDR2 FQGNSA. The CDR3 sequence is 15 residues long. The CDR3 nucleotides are TGTGCCAGCAGCTTAGAAGGGACAGGGGCCTTGGAGCAGTACTTC. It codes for CASSLEGTGALEQYF. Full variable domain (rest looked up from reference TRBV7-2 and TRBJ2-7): GAGVSQSPSNKVTEKGKDVELRCDPISGHTALYWYRQSLGQGLEFLIYFQGNSAPDKSGLPSDRFSAERTGGSVSTLTIQRTQQEDSAVYLCASSLEGTGALEQYFGPGTRLTVT.

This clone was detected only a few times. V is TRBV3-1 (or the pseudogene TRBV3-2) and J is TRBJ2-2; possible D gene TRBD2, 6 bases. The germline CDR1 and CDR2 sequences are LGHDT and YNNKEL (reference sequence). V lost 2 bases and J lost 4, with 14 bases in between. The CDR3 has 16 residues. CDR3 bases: TGTGCCAGCAGCCAACCGGGACTGGGAGGCACCGGGGAGCTGTTTTTT. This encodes CASSQPGLGGTGELFF.

The CDR3 spells CASSEFLQPQHF. CDR3 in DNA: TGTGCCAGCAGTGAATTCCTGCAGCCCCAGCATTTT. The genes are TRBV6-1 and TRBJ1-5; D not certain. The V gene lost 2 bases and the J gene lost 7 bases, with 6 bases spanning the gap. This CDR3 is 12 amino acids long. Germline values: CDR1 MNHNS, CDR2 SASEGT.

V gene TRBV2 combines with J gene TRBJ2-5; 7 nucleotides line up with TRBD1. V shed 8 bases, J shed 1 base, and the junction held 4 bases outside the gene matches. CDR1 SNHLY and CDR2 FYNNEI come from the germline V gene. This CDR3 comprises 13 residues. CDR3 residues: CASEGTAQETQYF. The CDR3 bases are TGTGCCAGCGAGGGGACAGCCCAAGAGACCCAGTACTTC.

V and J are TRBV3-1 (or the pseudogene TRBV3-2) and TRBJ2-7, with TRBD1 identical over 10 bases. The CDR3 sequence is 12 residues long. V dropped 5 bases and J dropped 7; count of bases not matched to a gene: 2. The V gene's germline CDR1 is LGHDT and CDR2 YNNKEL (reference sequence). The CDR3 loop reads CASSGQGEEQYF. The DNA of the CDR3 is TGTGCCAGCAGCGGACAGGGGGAGGAGCAGTACTTC.

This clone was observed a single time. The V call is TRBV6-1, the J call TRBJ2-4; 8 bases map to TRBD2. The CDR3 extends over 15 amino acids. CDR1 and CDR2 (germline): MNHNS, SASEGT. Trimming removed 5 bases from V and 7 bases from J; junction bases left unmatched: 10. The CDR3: CASSTPGLGRNIQYF. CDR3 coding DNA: TGTGCCAGCAGTACTCCGGGACTAGGGCGGAACATTCAGTACTTC.

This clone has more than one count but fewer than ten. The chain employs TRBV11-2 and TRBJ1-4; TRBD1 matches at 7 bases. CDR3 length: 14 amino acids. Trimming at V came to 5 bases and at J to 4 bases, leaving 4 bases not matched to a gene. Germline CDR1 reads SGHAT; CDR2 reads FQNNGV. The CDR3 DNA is TGTGCCAGCAGCCCGGGACAGCTTAATGAAAAACTGTTTTTT. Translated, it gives CASSPGQLNEKLFF.

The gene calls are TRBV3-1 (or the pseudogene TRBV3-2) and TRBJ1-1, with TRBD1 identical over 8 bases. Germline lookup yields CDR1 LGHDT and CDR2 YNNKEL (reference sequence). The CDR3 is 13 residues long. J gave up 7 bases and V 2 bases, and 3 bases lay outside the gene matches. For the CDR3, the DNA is TGTGCCAGCAGCCAAACAGGGGGGGATGAAGCTTTCTTT. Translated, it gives CASSQTGGDEAFF.